The 27 T cell receptor beta chains reported below all come from one sample, sequenced in a study of T cells in localized non-small cell lung cancer. The data were produced by immunoSEQ multiplex PCR, yet TCRdb's version contains in-frame clones alone and is incomplete. The sample lists some 1,100 clones; around a quarter were seen once. Sequencing was performed on normal lung tissue next to the tumor, taken before any cancer treatment. The source of these receptors is a woman aged 40-70 years with stage I squamous cell lung carcinoma.

This clone was detected a few times. This chain connects TRBV11-3 to TRBJ2-7; 11 bases are shared with TRBD1. This CDR3 has 15 residues. The V and J ends lost 5 bases and 3 bases, in that order; junction bases with no gene match: 6. The germline V gene encodes CDR1 SGHNT and CDR2 YENEEA. This chain's CDR3 is CASSPQGTGGYEQYF. The CDR3 DNA follows: TGTGCCAGCAGCCCCCAGGGGACAGGGGGCTACGAGCAGTACTTC.

The chain links TRBV6-8 to TRBJ2-5; 8 bases line up with TRBD2. V lost 5 bases to trimming and J lost 3 bases; unmatched junction nucleotides: 14. Germline V gene sequence: CDR1 MNHGY, CDR2 SAAAGT. The CDR3 length is 17 residues. CDR3 sequence (DNA): TGTGCCAGCAGTGCGATGCTGGCTGTCGGGGGGGAAGAGACCCAGTACTTC. This gives the protein CASSAMLAVGGEETQYF.

The V gene is TRBV19, the J gene TRBJ1-5; possibly TRBD1 for D (6 bases). The CDR3 extends over 16 amino acids. V lost 6 bases, J lost 10 bases, and 25 bases lay in between. The germline V gene encodes CDR1 LNHDA and CDR2 SQIVND (reference sequence). As DNA, the CDR3 is TGTGCCAGTAGCTCCACGTCCTTACGGGGGGCAGTACCCCAGCATTTT. Translation: CASSSTSLRGAVPQHF.

The chain recombines TRBV28 with TRBJ1-4, with 7 positions matching TRBD1. Germline CDR1 is MDHEN and CDR2 is SYDVKM. V was clipped by 3 bases and J by 2 bases; unmatched bases: 0. CDR3 size: 14 residues. CDR3 in amino acids: CASSLTGTNEKLFF. CDR3 in DNA: TGTGCCAGCAGTTTGACAGGGACTAATGAAAAACTGTTTTTT. The variable domain in full, with the rest retrieved from reference TRBV28 and TRBJ1-4, is DVKVTQSSRYLVKRTGEKVFLECVQDMDHENMFWYRQDPGLGLRLIYFSYDVKMKEKGDIPEGYSVSREKKERFSLILESASTNQTSMYLCASSLTGTNEKLFFGSGTQLSVL.

This clone was counted a few times. This chain connects TRBV7-1 to TRBJ2-7; no reliable D call. TRBV7-1 is designated an ORF whose function remains uncertain. CDR3 size: 13 residues. Between the trimmed V and J ends, which lost 4 bases and 6 bases, there was a span of 13 bases. In nucleotides, the CDR3 is TGTGCCAGCAGCTTAGGCCAGATCCTCGAGCAGTACTTC. Protein: CASSLGQILEQYF.

This clone came up a few times. The chain carries TRBV5-1 and TRBJ2-2, with D uncertain. The V gene's germline CDR1 is SGHRS and CDR2 YFSETQ. The CDR3 runs to 14 residues. Trimming shortened V by 1 base and J by 7 bases, and 11 bases separated the two germline ends. This CDR3 is CASSLSLSDGELFF. The CDR3 nucleotides read TGCGCCAGCAGCTTGAGCCTTTCTGACGGGGAGCTGTTTTTT. Looking up the rest from reference TRBV5-1 and TRBJ2-2 gives the full variable domain: KAGVTQTPRYLIKTRGQQVTLSCSPISGHRSVSWYQQTPGQGLQFLFEYFSETQRNKGNFPGRFSGRQFSNSRSEMNVSTLELGDSALYLCASSLSLSDGELFFGEGSRLTVL.

The chain joins TRBV30 to TRBJ2-5, with unresolved D. The V end lost 1 base, the J end lost 2 bases, and 5 bases lay between the germline ends. CDR3 length: 12 amino acids. CDR1 is GTSNPN, CDR2 SVGIG, per germline (reference sequence). CDR3 in DNA: TGTGCCTGGAGTGAAAGTCAAGAGACCCAGTACTTC. It is translated as CAWSESQETQYF.

This clone was counted only a few times. This chain connects TRBV30 to TRBJ1-2; D unresolved. This CDR3 comprises 13 residues. The V gene's germline CDR1 is GTSNPN and CDR2 SVGIG (reference sequence). V lost 0 bases and J 2 bases, leaving 7 bases between the germline ends. The CDR3 region is CAWSVLGNYGYTF. The CDR3 DNA sequence: TGTGCCTGGAGTGTACTTGGGAACTATGGCTACACCTTC.

The chain combines TRBV19 with TRBJ1-1; 7 bases fit TRBD1. The CDR3 is 15 residues long. Looked up from germline, CDR1 is LNHDA and CDR2 is SQIVND (reference sequence). J gave up 0 bases and V 5 bases, and 6 bases lay outside the gene matches. CDR3 loop: CASSGWDSLNTEAFF. CDR3 nucleotides: TGTGCCAGTAGTGGCTGGGACAGCCTGAACACTGAAGCTTTCTTT.

This clone was seen more than once but under ten times. The chain has TRBV6-8 and TRBJ1-1; no reliable D call. Trimming removed 6 bases at V and 0 bases at J, with 5 bases between. Germline V gives CDR1 MNHGY, CDR2 SAAAGT. There are 12 residues in the CDR3. The CDR3 spells CASRAVNTEAFF. DNA of the CDR3: TGTGCCAGCAGGGCAGTGAACACTGAAGCTTTCTTT.

In its sample, this clone ranks as medium-sized. The CDR3 sequence is CASSRRTGVAGELFF. The CDR3, as DNA: TGTGCCAGCAGCCGTAGAACAGGGGTGGCCGGGGAGCTGTTTTTT. The chain uses TRBV11-3 and TRBJ2-2, with 7 bases lining up with TRBD1. Per the germline V gene, CDR1 is SGHNT and CDR2 is YENEEA. The CDR3 loop spans 15 amino acids. With V trimmed by 5 bases and J by 6 bases, 9 bases remained unmatched.

This clone has more than one count but fewer than ten. J is TRBJ2-7 and V is TRBV11-3, with D possibly TRBD1 on 5 matching bases. The CDR3 has 15 residues. Trimming stripped 5 bases from V and 6 bases from J, with 20 bases between. Looked up from germline, CDR1 is SGHNT and CDR2 is YENEEA. DNA of the CDR3: TGTGCCAGCAGCGTCTCAGGGCCTTGGGCCTTCGAGCAGTACTTC. It encodes CASSVSGPWAFEQYF.

This chain links TRBV28 with TRBJ1-5; 12 bases line up with TRBD1. Germline CDR1 and CDR2: MDHEN and SYDVKM. With 6 bases clipped from V and 5 bases from J, the junction kept 11 bases outside the gene matches. The CDR3 runs 17 residues. CDR3 in amino acids: CASSPPPGQGADQPQHF. CDR3 sequence (DNA): TGTGCCAGCAGCCCCCCCCCGGGACAGGGGGCAGATCAGCCCCAGCATTTT.

This clone has a handful of counts. This sequence joins TRBV6-8 and TRBJ1-2, with D tentatively TRBD1 (5 bases). Trimming removed 3 bases from V and 0 bases from J, with 8 bases in between. Germline values: CDR1 MNHGY, CDR2 SAAAGT. The CDR3 length is 14 residues. The CDR3 sequence is CASSYQGANYGYTF. The CDR3 DNA sequence: TGTGCCAGCAGTTATCAGGGAGCTAACTATGGCTACACCTTC.

Only a few counts were recorded for this clone. The chain uses TRBV6-8 and TRBJ2-4; D is possibly TRBD1 or TRBD2 (5 bases each). From germline, CDR1 is MNHGY and CDR2 SAAAGT. The ends were cut back, 0 bases at V and 7 bases at J, with 13 bases in the middle. The CDR3 contains 15 residues. CDR3 residues: CASSYSIGASNIQYF. Written as DNA, the CDR3 is TGTGCCAGCAGTTACTCGATCGGGGCGTCGAACATTCAGTACTTC.

This clone has a handful of counts. This chain connects TRBV11-3 to TRBJ1-5; 9 nucleotides agree with TRBD1. Losses at the gene ends were 8 bases for V and 7 bases for J; bases not matched to a gene: 15. The CDR3 totals 16 residues. Looked up from germline, CDR1 is SGHNT and CDR2 is YENEEA. The CDR3 DNA follows: TGTGCCAGCGTCTCGGACAGGGGATGGGAGAGGCAGCCCCAGCATTTT. Amino acids: CASVSDRGWERQPQHF.

The chain employs TRBV5-1 and TRBJ1-3, with D tentatively TRBD1 (5 bases). Germline loops: CDR1 SGHRS, CDR2 YFSETQ. This CDR3 has 14 residues. V was trimmed by 2 bases and J by 3 bases, leaving 9 bases between them. The CDR3 DNA sequence: TGCGCCAGCAGCTTCGAGGGACGTGGAAACACCATATATTTT. It is translated as CASSFEGRGNTIYF.

The rearrangement joins TRBV30 to TRBJ2-1; maybe TRBD2 (5 bases). CDR1 GTSNPN and CDR2 SVGIG come from the germline V gene (reference sequence). V was shortened by 5 bases and J by 8 bases, with 10 bases between the two germline ends. The CDR3 runs 11 residues. This CDR3 is CAWALGDEQFF. The DNA for the CDR3 is TGTGCCTGGGCCCTCGGGGATGAGCAGTTCTTC.

The rearrangement uses TRBV28 and TRBJ2-1, with 11 bases that match TRBD2. Germline CDR1 and CDR2: MDHEN and SYDVKM. Trimming at V came to 6 bases and at J to 6 bases, leaving 7 bases not matched to a gene. The CDR3 totals 15 residues. The CDR3, as DNA: TGTGCCAGCAGCATGACTAGCGGGGTTTCCAATGAGCAGTTCTTC. This codes for CASSMTSGVSNEQFF. The full variable domain, with the rest looked up from reference TRBV28 and TRBJ2-1, is DVKVTQSSRYLVKRTGEKVFLECVQDMDHENMFWYRQDPGLGLRLIYFSYDVKMKEKGDIPEGYSVSREKKERFSLILESASTNQTSMYLCASSMTSGVSNEQFFGPGTRLTVL.

The chain links TRBV11-3 to TRBJ2-5; TRBD2 matches 13 bases. CDR1 is SGHNT, CDR2 YENEEA, per germline. There are 20 residues in the CDR3. The trim removed 3 bases at V and 5 bases at J, leaving 18 bases unmatched. The CDR3 DNA reads TGTGCCAGCAGCTTTCATTTCGGTAAAACTAGCGGGAGGGCCGATGAGACCCAGTACTTC. This translates into CASSFHFGKTSGRADETQYF.

This clone was seen only a few times. V is TRBV9 and J is TRBJ2-1; TRBD1 agrees at 7 bases. Germline CDR1 reads SGDLS; CDR2 reads YYNGEE. The CDR3 is 15 amino acids. V dropped 4 bases and J dropped 4; count of bases not matched to a gene: 8. Written as DNA, the CDR3 is TGTGCCAGCAGCTCCACGGGACAGCCGTACAATGAGCAGTTCTTC. This codes for CASSSTGQPYNEQFF.

The chain combines TRBV15 with TRBJ1-5; D possibly corresponds to TRBD1 (5 bases). The CDR3 totals 16 residues. Trimming shortened V by 0 bases and J by 5 bases, and 14 bases separated the two germline ends. The V gene's germline CDR1 is LNHNV and CDR2 YYDKDF (reference sequence). The CDR3 DNA is TGTGCCACCAGCAGAGATCAAGTCAGGGCCGATCAGCCCCAGCATTTT. The encoded protein is CATSRDQVRADQPQHF.

The CDR3 nucleotides read TGCAGCGCTACAGGACTGGATAGCAATCAGCCCCAGCATTTT. This gives the protein CSATGLDSNQPQHF. The chain is built from TRBV29-1 and TRBJ1-5; perhaps TRBD1 as D (5 bases). V lost 7 bases to trimming and J lost 0 bases, with 13 bases between them. The CDR3 contains 14 residues. CDR1 is SQVTM and CDR2 is ANQGSEA in the germline V gene.

The chain combines TRBV19 with TRBJ1-1, with 7 bases fitting TRBD1. CDR1 and CDR2 from the germline V gene are LNHDA and SQIVND (reference sequence). CDR3 size: 13 residues. V shed 6 bases, J shed 6 bases, and the junction held 7 bases outside the gene matches. In nucleotides, the CDR3 is TGTGCCAGTAGCCCAACAGGGGAAGCTGAAGCTTTCTTT. This translates into CASSPTGEAEAFF.

This CDR3 is CAIQSAGDDYGYTF. CDR3 sequence (DNA): TGTGCCATCCAGTCTGCAGGTGATGACTATGGCTACACCTTC. The chain recombines TRBV6-8 with TRBJ1-2; no firm D call. The CDR3 runs 14 residues. CDR1 and CDR2 (germline): MNHGY, SAAAGT. V was shortened by 10 bases and J by 3 bases, with 18 bases between the two germline ends.

This clone was counted between two and nine times. The rearrangement uses TRBV7-6 and TRBJ2-3, with 8 nucleotides matching TRBD2. J was trimmed by 2 bases and V by 5 bases; bases with no gene match: 9. The V gene's germline CDR1 is SGHVS and CDR2 FNYEAQ. The CDR3 spans 16 residues. CDR3 residues: CASSQVKRGYTDTQYF. DNA of the CDR3: TGTGCCAGCAGCCAAGTAAAGCGGGGGTACACAGATACGCAGTATTTT.

This clone has more than one count but fewer than ten. In DNA form, the CDR3 reads TGTGCCTGGAAATCGGTTGGTAGCGTAACCTACGAGCAGTACTTC. As protein: CAWKSVGSVTYEQYF. The chain joins TRBV30 to TRBJ2-7; weak D call: TRBD2 (5 bases). Per the germline V gene, CDR1 is GTSNPN and CDR2 is SVGIG (reference sequence). The CDR3 has 15 residues. V was pared by 4 bases and J by 2 bases, with 18 bases between. Full variable domain (missing parts from reference TRBV30 and TRBJ2-7): SQTIHQWPATLVQPVGSPLSLECTVEGTSNPNLYWYRQAAGRGLQLLFYSVGIGQISSEVPQNLSASRPQDRQFILSSKKLLLSDSGFYLCAWKSVGSVTYEQYFGPGTRLTVT.